This T cell receptor beta chain was profiled in a study of blood T cell repertoires in COVID-19. Study at large: T cells, B-cell-depleted T cells, or PBMCs provided the cDNA or gDNA that served as material.

The CDR3 contains 13 residues. The germline V gene encodes CDR1 LGHNA and CDR2 YSLEER. V was clipped by 1 base and J by 7 bases, with 7 bases between them. Only in-frame clones appear in the TCRdb table, and some are missing; sequencing was by immunoSEQ multiplex PCR. This table holds about 310,000 clones, about nine tenths found once. The chain uses TRBV4-3 and TRBJ1-4, with D hard to call. The sequenced sample was PBMCs or T cells enriched from blood (not recorded which). The clonotype comes from a woman between 35 and 50 years old who had recovered from COVID-19. CDR3 nucleotide sequence: TGCGCCAGCAGCCAAGTTCTCGGTGAAAAACTGTTTTTT. Translated: CASSQVLGEKLFF.